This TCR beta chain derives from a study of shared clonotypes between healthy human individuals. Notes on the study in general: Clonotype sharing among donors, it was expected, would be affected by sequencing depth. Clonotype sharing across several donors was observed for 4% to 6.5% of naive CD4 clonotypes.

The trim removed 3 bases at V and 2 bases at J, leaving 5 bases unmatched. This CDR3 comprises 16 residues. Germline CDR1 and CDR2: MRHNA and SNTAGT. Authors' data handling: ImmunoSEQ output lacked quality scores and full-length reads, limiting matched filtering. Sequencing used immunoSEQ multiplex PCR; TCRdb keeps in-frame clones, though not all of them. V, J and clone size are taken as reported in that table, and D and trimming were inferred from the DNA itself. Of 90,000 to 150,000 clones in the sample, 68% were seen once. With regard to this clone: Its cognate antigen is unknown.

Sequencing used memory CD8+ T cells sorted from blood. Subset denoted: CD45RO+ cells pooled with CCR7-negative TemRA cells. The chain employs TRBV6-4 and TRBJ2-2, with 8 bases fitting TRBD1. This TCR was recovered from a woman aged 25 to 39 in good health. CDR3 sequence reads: CASSDGGQGNTGELFF. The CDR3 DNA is TGTGCCAGCAGTGATGGAGGACAGGGTAACACCGGGGAGCTGTTTTTT.